This T cell receptor (beta chain) stems from a study of T-cell memory formation after mild COVID-19. Study-level information: Among the donors, TCR clusters were largely specific to each donor.

This clonotype has a handful of counts. Its antigen is not known. The CDR3 is 14 residues long. Trimming shortened V by 7 bases and J by 0 bases, and 12 bases separated the two germline ends. Via MiXCR, TCRdb re-called the 5' RACE reads, giving one row per CDR3 protein. The table shows 450,000 to 650,000 distinct CDR3 sequences, with just over 20% occurring only once. Study-wide findings and caveats: Most CD4+ clones that shrank were in CM and EM, while CD8+ ones turned up in EMRA. Memory sampled before infection contained some responding clones, suggesting cross-reactive memory joined.

The TCR comes from an adult woman who had mild COVID-19 (a few samples of this study predate the infection). Cell type and time point are not known. Sequences were obtained from PBMCs or a T cell subset sorted from them (not recorded which). This chain joins TRBV12-3 or TRBV12-4 and TRBJ1-2; D may be TRBD1 (6 bases). In nucleotides, the CDR3 is TGTGCCAGCACCATAGGGGGGGCTAACTATGGCTACACCTTC. Protein: CASTIGGANYGYTF.